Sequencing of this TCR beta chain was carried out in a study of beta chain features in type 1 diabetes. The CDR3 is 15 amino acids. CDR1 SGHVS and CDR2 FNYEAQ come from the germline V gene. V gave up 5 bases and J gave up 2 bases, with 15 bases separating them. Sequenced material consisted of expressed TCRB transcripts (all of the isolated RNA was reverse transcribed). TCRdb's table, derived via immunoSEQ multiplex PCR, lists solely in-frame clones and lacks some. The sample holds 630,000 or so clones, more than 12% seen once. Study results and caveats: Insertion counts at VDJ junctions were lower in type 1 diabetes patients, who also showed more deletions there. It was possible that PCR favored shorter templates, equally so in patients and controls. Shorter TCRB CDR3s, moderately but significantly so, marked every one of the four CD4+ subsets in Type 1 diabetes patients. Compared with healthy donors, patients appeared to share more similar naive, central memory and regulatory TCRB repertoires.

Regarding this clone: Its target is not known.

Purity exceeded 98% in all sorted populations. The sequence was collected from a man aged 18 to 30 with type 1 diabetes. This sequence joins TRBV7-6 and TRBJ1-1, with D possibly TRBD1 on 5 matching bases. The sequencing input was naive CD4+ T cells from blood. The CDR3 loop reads CASSTSLRGNTEAFF. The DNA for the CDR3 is TGTGCCAGCAGCACCTCCCTTCGGGGCAACACTGAAGCTTTCTTT.